This passage covers 23 T cell receptor beta chains from one sample sequenced in a study of shared clonotypes between healthy human individuals. The naive CD8 fraction comprised CD45RO-negative cells positively selected for CCR7 and excluded terminally differentiated effector memory CD45RA+ cells. Libraries were prepared by immunoSEQ multiplex PCR; TCRdb keeps only in-frame clonotypes and omits some of them. The profile covers some 2 million clones, with roughly 94% appearing a single time and under 1.5% taken by the ten largest. Material: naive CD8+ T cells sorted from blood. These receptors originate from a man aged 18 to 35 in good health.

The CDR3 loop reads CASTPGQVYNSPLHF. CDR3 nucleotides: TGTGCCAGCACGCCCGGGCAGGTTTATAATTCACCCCTCCACTTT. This chain joins TRBV28 and TRBJ1-6; unclear D gene. The CDR3 runs to 15 residues. Deletions cut 7 bases from V and 4 bases from J, with 14 bases between. From germline, CDR1 is MDHEN and CDR2 SYDVKM.

The chain carries TRBV5-5 and TRBJ2-7; 10 nucleotides agree with TRBD2. This CDR3 is built from 14 residues. V trimming: 1 base; J trimming: 5 bases; junction bases outside the gene matches: 3. Germline CDR1 is SGHKS and CDR2 is YYEKEE (reference sequence). The CDR3 sequence: CASSLWTSGHEQYF. CDR3 DNA sequence: TGTGCCAGCAGCTTGTGGACTAGCGGCCACGAGCAGTACTTC.

In its sample, this clone was seen a few times. J is TRBJ2-2 and V is TRBV6-6; no definite D call. Trimming shortened V by 2 bases and J by 4 bases, and 11 bases separated the two germline ends. Germline V CDR1 and CDR2: MNHNY, SVGAGI (reference sequence). CDR3 length: 15 amino acids. The CDR3 bases are TGTGCCAGCAGTTACGGCGGTGGGGTCACCGGGGAGCTGTTTTTT. The encoded protein is CASSYGGGVTGELFF.

This clone was observed a single time. J is TRBJ2-1 and V is TRBV30; a possible D gene is TRBD2 (7 bases). This CDR3 spans 16 amino acids. V lost 4 bases and J 2 bases, leaving 18 bases between the germline ends. Germline loops: CDR1 GTSNPN, CDR2 SVGIG (reference sequence). The CDR3 sequence: CAWITETGGPYNEQFF. In DNA form, the CDR3 reads TGTGCCTGGATCACTGAGACGGGGGGCCCCTACAATGAGCAGTTCTTC.

V is TRBV19 and J is TRBJ1-5; D not resolved. CDR1 is LNHDA, CDR2 SQIVND, per germline (reference sequence). V gave up 3 bases and J gave up 4 bases, with 7 bases separating them. This CDR3 comprises 13 residues. CDR3 region: CASSMEGNQPQHF. CDR3 nucleotides: TGTGCCAGTAGTATGGAAGGGAATCAGCCCCAGCATTTT.

The genes are TRBV10-3 and TRBJ2-3; D is perhaps TRBD2 (5 bases). The CDR3 is made up of 13 amino acids. The germline V gene has CDR1 ENHRY and CDR2 SYGVKD. V was pared by 11 bases and J by 6 bases, with 18 bases between. The CDR3 DNA reads TGTGCCGCCGTCGCGGGCGACACGGATACGCAGTATTTT. Amino acids: CAAVAGDTDTQYF.

CDR3 bases: TGCGCCAGCAGCTTGGTCCCTGGGGTTAATGAGCAGTTCTTC. Its translation: CASSLVPGVNEQFF. The rearrangement uses TRBV5-1 and TRBJ2-1; D is undetermined. V shed 0 bases and J shed 7 bases, with 11 bases lying between them. Germline V gives CDR1 SGHRS, CDR2 YFSETQ. This CDR3 has 14 residues.

This clone has only one observation. The rearrangement joins TRBV27 to TRBJ2-3, with TRBD2 matching over 7 bases. The CDR3 is 16 amino acids. V shed 2 bases and J 1 base; nucleotides not matched to a gene: 6. Germline CDR1 reads MNHEY; CDR2 reads SMNVEV (reference sequence). CDR3 nucleotides: TGTGCCAGCAGTTTAGTGGCGGGAGCGGGCACAGATACGCAGTATTTT. Protein sequence: CASSLVAGAGTDTQYF.

The chain employs TRBV7-9 and TRBJ1-1; D gene unclear. The V and J ends lost 1 base and 1 base respectively, with 4 bases between them. Germline V lookup: CDR1 SEHNR, CDR2 FQNEAQ (reference sequence). This CDR3 contains 13 residues. The CDR3 spells CASSLDENTEAFF. Here the CDR3 DNA reads TGTGCCAGCAGCTTAGATGAGAACACTGAAGCTTTCTTT.

This sequence joins TRBV13 and TRBJ2-7; TRBD2 matches 13 bases. J lost 6 bases, V lost 5 bases, and 10 bases had no gene match. The CDR3 is 16 residues long. CDR1 is PRHDT and CDR2 is FYEKMQ in the germline V gene (reference sequence). The CDR3 reads CASSKGLAGKGREQYF. The CDR3 nucleotides are TGTGCCAGCAGCAAGGGACTAGCGGGAAAGGGACGCGAGCAGTACTTC.

The V and J genes are TRBV6-6 and TRBJ2-1; weak D call: TRBD2 (6 bases). This CDR3 region has 16 residues. Germline-derived CDR1 and CDR2 are MNHNY and SVGAGI (reference sequence). Trimming cost V 0 bases and J 5 bases, with 14 bases left between them. CDR3 protein: CASSYSRGVGDNEQFF. In DNA, the CDR3 is TGTGCCAGCAGTTACTCGCGGGGAGTGGGGGACAATGAGCAGTTCTTC.

The V and J genes are TRBV2 and TRBJ1-4; TRBD1 matches at 10 bases. The V segment lost 3 bases and the J segment 14 bases; nucleotides outside the gene matches: 12. Germline V gene data show CDR1 as SNHLY and CDR2 as FYNNEI. The length of the CDR3 is 15 residues. CDR3: CASSDTGTGAKVLFF. CDR3 bases: TGTGCCAGCAGTGATACTGGGACAGGGGCCAAGGTGCTGTTTTTT.

The chain combines TRBV30 with TRBJ1-1; the D is unclear. Germline values: CDR1 GTSNPN, CDR2 SVGIG (reference sequence). The CDR3 runs 12 residues. V dropped 4 bases and J dropped 4 bases, with 10 bases sitting between them. Written as DNA, the CDR3 is TGTGCCTGGATCCCGGCGGTCACTGAAGCTTTCTTT. Translated: CAWIPAVTEAFF. Combining the CDR3 with reference TRBV30 and TRBJ1-1 gives the whole variable domain SQTIHQWPATLVQPVGSPLSLECTVEGTSNPNLYWYRQAAGRGLQLLFYSVGIGQISSEVPQNLSASRPQDRQFILSSKKLLLSDSGFYLCAWIPAVTEAFFGQGTRLTVV.

The chain is built from TRBV27 and TRBJ2-4; 15 bases line up with TRBD2. Trimming cost V 3 bases and J 8 bases; bases outside gene matches: 14. Per germline, CDR1 MNHEY and CDR2 SMNVEV (reference sequence). The CDR3 is 19 amino acids. For the CDR3, the DNA is TGTGCCAGCAGTTTTACCTCCGGGACTAGCGGGAGGCCCGGAGACATTCAGTACTTC. This encodes CASSFTSGTSGRPGDIQYF.

The chain employs TRBV6-5 and TRBJ1-3; D is possibly TRBD1 (5 bases). Between the trimmed V and J ends, which lost 4 bases and 2 bases, there was a span of 6 bases. This CDR3 region has 13 residues. Germline CDR1 reads MNHEY; CDR2 reads SVGAGI. The CDR3 reads CASSWGAGNTIYF. CDR3 nucleotides: TGTGCCAGCAGTTGGGGGGCTGGAAACACCATATATTTT.

Concerning this clone itself: This same CDR3 is encoded by further DNA sequences in the sample. The gene calls are TRBV28 and TRBJ2-5, with D maybe TRBD1 (6 bases). Germline V gene sequence: CDR1 MDHEN, CDR2 SYDVKM. Trimming took 6 bases from V and 3 from J, leaving 8 bases between them. The length of the CDR3 is 12 residues. The CDR3 spells CASSWTEETQYF. As DNA, the CDR3 is TGTGCCAGCAGCTGGACAGAAGAGACCCAGTACTTC.

The sample holds one count of this clone. The V and J genes are TRBV19 and TRBJ2-3, with D perhaps matching TRBD2 (6 bases). Per germline, CDR1 LNHDA and CDR2 SQIVND (reference sequence). This CDR3 contains 19 residues. Deletions cut 6 bases from V and 4 bases from J, with 29 bases between. The CDR3, as DNA: TGTGCCAGTAGCTATCCGACTACGGGGGAGGATTTCCTGGCAGATACGCAGTATTTT. Its translation: CASSYPTTGEDFLADTQYF.

The rearrangement joins TRBV7-9 to TRBJ2-1; possibly TRBD2 for D (6 bases). Germline V gives CDR1 SEHNR, CDR2 FQNEAQ (reference sequence). There are 16 residues in the CDR3. Trimming stripped 5 bases from V and 0 bases from J, with 14 bases between. The CDR3 DNA reads TGTGCCAGCAGCCCACCTAGCGTCAACTCCTACAATGAGCAGTTCTTC. This gives the protein CASSPPSVNSYNEQFF.

As regards this clone: At the DNA level, this CDR3 is encoded by other sequences in the same sample as well. The chain has TRBV27 and TRBJ2-5, with D unclear. The CDR3 runs to 13 residues. Germline V gene lookup returns CDR1 MNHEY and CDR2 SMNVEV (reference sequence). Trimming stripped 4 bases from V and 5 bases from J, with 11 bases between. The CDR3: CASSSITGETQYF. CDR3 nucleotides: TGTGCCAGCAGTTCCATTACCGGGGAGACCCAGTACTTC.

The J gene is TRBJ2-1, the V gene TRBV5-1; 8 bases agree with TRBD1. Germline assignment: CDR1 SGHRS and CDR2 YFSETQ. The CDR3 length is 15 residues. The ends lost 4 bases at V and 3 bases at J; junction bases unmatched: 6. CDR3 in amino acids: CASSSTGGNYNEQFF. CDR3 coding DNA: TGCGCCAGCAGCAGTACAGGGGGAAACTACAATGAGCAGTTCTTC.

The table lists this clone with a count of one. The J gene is TRBJ2-2, the V gene TRBV30, with 7 nucleotides matching TRBD2. This CDR3 has 15 residues. Germline loops: CDR1 GTSNPN, CDR2 SVGIG (reference sequence). With V trimmed by 0 bases and J by 5 bases, 6 bases remained unmatched. CDR3 in DNA: TGTGCCTGGAGTGTAACTGGGGGAGGGACCGGGGAGCTGTTTTTT. This encodes CAWSVTGGGTGELFF.

This chain uses TRBV6-5 with TRBJ2-1; tentatively, D is TRBD2 (6 bases). The length of the CDR3 is 16 residues. Trimming removed 4 bases from V and 5 bases from J, with 18 bases in between. In germline, CDR1 is MNHEY, CDR2 SVGAGI. In DNA form, the CDR3 reads TGTGCCAGCAGTTCCCCTGGGGGGTCCCTTAACAATGAGCAGTTCTTC. It codes for CASSSPGGSLNNEQFF.

The J gene is TRBJ2-4, the V gene TRBV6-5; 10 nucleotides line up with TRBD1. From germline, CDR1 is MNHEY and CDR2 SVGAGI. V shed 4 bases, J shed 8 bases, and the junction held 2 bases outside the gene matches. This CDR3 contains 13 residues. Here the CDR3 reads CASSSGTGDIQYF. CDR3 DNA sequence: TGTGCCAGCAGTTCCGGGACAGGGGACATTCAGTACTTC.